These 19 T cell receptor beta chains originate from one sample sequenced in a study of shared clonotypes between healthy human individuals. Produced via immunoSEQ multiplex PCR; TCRdb's table is partial and in-frame only. In the table there are roughly 450,000 clones, 79% of which are singletons. The sample taken for sequencing was PBMCs. The receptors here all came from a woman aged 40 to 50 in good health. Some clones in this sample may be carry-over from other donors' samples.

Here the CDR3 DNA reads TGTGCCAGCAGTGATGCAGGGGGTGAAAAACTGTTTTTT. Amino acid sequence: CASSDAGGEKLFF. The chain links TRBV6-1 to TRBJ1-4; 7 nucleotides line up with TRBD1. The CDR3 totals 13 residues. Germline V gene data show CDR1 as MNHNS and CDR2 as SASEGT. The V and J ends lost 3 bases and 7 bases, in that order; junction bases with no gene match: 2.

This clone was seen repeatedly, ten times or more. The V gene is TRBV2, the J gene TRBJ2-7, with a tentative D call TRBD1 (7 bases). Germline assignment: CDR1 SNHLY and CDR2 FYNNEI. V was trimmed by 6 bases and J by 0 bases, leaving 12 bases between them. The CDR3 spans 14 residues. The CDR3 region is CASREGQISYEQYF. The CDR3 DNA follows: TGTGCCAGCAGGGAGGGACAGATCTCCTACGAGCAGTACTTC.

As regards this clone: A far larger clone is just one base off, so this is likely a read error. The rearrangement uses TRBV5-6 and TRBJ2-5; D possibly corresponds to TRBD1 (6 bases). Trimming removed 0 bases at V and 4 bases at J, with 7 bases between. Germline V gives CDR1 SGHDT, CDR2 YYEEEE. The CDR3 is 13 residues long. CDR3 bases: TGTGCCAGCAGCTTGGACAGGGCAGAGACCCAGTACTTC. Its protein product is CASSLDRAETQYF.

The chain carries TRBV28 and TRBJ2-3; TRBD2 agrees at 8 bases. The CDR3 totals 17 residues. CDR1 and CDR2 from the germline V gene are MDHEN and SYDVKM. J was trimmed by 2 bases and V by 6 bases; bases with no gene match: 13. The CDR3 bases are TGTGCCAGCAGCCCCCTGTTCGGGAGGGCCAACACAGATACGCAGTATTTT. Translation: CASSPLFGRANTDTQYF.

The chain has TRBV4-3 and TRBJ2-7, with D maybe TRBD1 (5 bases). Germline V gene lookup returns CDR1 LGHNA and CDR2 YSLEER. V dropped 1 base and J dropped 2 bases, with 12 bases sitting between them. This CDR3 has 15 amino acids. CDR3 sequence reads: CASSQVQGGTYEQYF. The DNA for the CDR3 is TGCGCCAGCAGCCAAGTCCAGGGTGGGACCTACGAGCAGTACTTC.

V gene TRBV5-4 combines with J gene TRBJ2-1; TRBD2 agrees at 11 bases. CDR1 and CDR2 from the germline V gene are SGHNT and YYREEE (reference sequence). The V and J ends lost 0 bases and 6 bases, in that order; junction bases with no gene match: 8. The CDR3 covers 17 residues. The CDR3 protein is CASSLGTGTSGVNEQFF. The CDR3 region has the DNA TGTGCCAGCAGCTTGGGGACCGGGACTAGCGGCGTCAATGAGCAGTTCTTC.

This chain uses TRBV15 with TRBJ2-5; D is perhaps TRBD1 or TRBD2 (5 bases each). CDR3 length equals 15 residues. V lost 0 bases to trimming and J lost 1 base, with 9 bases between them. The germline CDR1 and CDR2 sequences are LNHNV and YYDKDF (reference sequence). CDR3 loop: CATSRDPGTQETQYF. For the CDR3, the DNA is TGTGCCACCAGCAGAGACCCTGGGACCCAAGAGACCCAGTACTTC.

The chain uses TRBV5-4 and TRBJ2-1; D not certain. The CDR3 is 14 amino acids. Trimming removed 6 bases from V and 3 bases from J, with 13 bases in between. Per germline, CDR1 SGHNT and CDR2 YYREEE (reference sequence). This chain's CDR3 is CASTTRGGYNEQFF. CDR3 sequence (DNA): TGTGCCAGCACCACCCGCGGCGGCTACAATGAGCAGTTCTTC.

The V call is TRBV4-2, the J call TRBJ2-2; D is perhaps TRBD1 or TRBD2 (5 bases each). CDR1 is LGHNA and CDR2 is YNFKEQ in the germline V gene. This CDR3 is built from 17 residues. V lost 3 bases to trimming and J lost 6 bases, with 20 bases between them. CDR3 DNA: TGTGCCAGCAGCCACAAACTGGGGGAGTTCGGGCCCGGGGAGCTGTTTTTT. It codes for CASSHKLGEFGPGELFF.

The chain carries TRBV5-5 and TRBJ2-3; no clear D gene. Germline CDR1 and CDR2: SGHKS and YYEKEE (reference sequence). Trimming shortened V by 1 base and J by 8 bases, and 11 bases separated the two germline ends. The CDR3 runs to 13 residues. In nucleotides, the CDR3 is TGTGCCAGCAGCTTGCCAGGCCGGACTACGCAGTATTTT. It encodes CASSLPGRTTQYF.

The rearrangement uses TRBV6-5 and TRBJ2-1; 10 bases match TRBD2. Germline V gene lookup returns CDR1 MNHEY and CDR2 SVGAGI. V shed 4 bases, J shed 4 bases, and the junction held 7 bases outside the gene matches. The CDR3 spans 16 residues. The CDR3 region has the DNA TGTGCCAGCAGTTTGCTAGCGGGAGTGAGGTACAATGAGCAGTTCTTC. Its translation: CASSLLAGVRYNEQFF.

This clone was counted only a few times. The junction departs from germline at one end; a sequencing error may be responsible. V gene TRBV7-7 combines with J gene TRBJ2-1, with 11 bases that match TRBD1. CDR3 size: 15 residues. Germline V gene sequence: CDR1 SSHAT, CDR2 FNYEAQ (reference sequence). The CDR3 DNA reads as TGTGCTAGCAGCCCTGGACAGGGGGCGAGTAATGAGCAGTTCTTC. Its protein is CASSPGQGASNEQFF.

The rearrangement uses TRBV7-9 and TRBJ1-1; TRBD1 aligns across 10 bases. The CDR3 runs to 18 residues. V dropped 7 bases and J dropped 4; count of bases not matched to a gene: 18. Germline assignment: CDR1 SEHNR and CDR2 FQNEAQ (reference sequence). The CDR3 DNA reads as TGTGCCAGCACCCATTCCGGGACAGGGGATTTAAGGAGCACTGAAGCTTTCTTT. This encodes CASTHSGTGDLRSTEAFF.

This clone was observed a handful of times. The CDR3 DNA reads as TGTGCCAGCAGCGTAGGGACTAGCGTTAGCACAGATACGCAGTATTTT. Protein sequence: CASSVGTSVSTDTQYF. The chain is built from TRBV9 and TRBJ2-3; the match to TRBD2 covers 9 bases. The V gene end was trimmed by 0 bases and the J gene end by 0 bases; junction bases not matched to a gene: 2. The CDR3 runs 16 residues. Germline V gene sequence: CDR1 SGDLS, CDR2 YYNGEE.

This clone was detected a few times. The V and J genes are TRBV28 and TRBJ1-2; perhaps TRBD1 as D (6 bases). CDR1 is MDHEN and CDR2 is SYDVKM in the germline V gene. The CDR3 is 12 residues long. V was pared by 6 bases and J by 4 bases, with 9 bases between. The CDR3 loop reads CASSGQIYGYTF. CDR3 nucleotides: TGTGCCAGCAGCGGACAGATCTATGGCTACACCTTC.

The chain has TRBV19 and TRBJ2-7; D is unclear. CDR1 is LNHDA and CDR2 is SQIVND in the germline V gene (reference sequence). The CDR3 runs 14 residues. With 4 bases removed from V and 5 bases from J, the gap between germline ends came to 15 bases. CDR3 DNA: TGTGCCAGTAGTACTTTGCTCACATGGGACGAGCAGTACTTC. It codes for CASSTLLTWDEQYF.

The chain combines TRBV5-5 with TRBJ2-7; 7 nucleotides agree with TRBD2. V was pared by 3 bases and J by 0 bases, with 12 bases of the junction left unmatched. Germline CDR1 is SGHKS and CDR2 is YYEKEE (reference sequence). The CDR3 spans 17 residues. CDR3 nucleotides: TGTGCCAGCAGCTCGCCCCCCGGACTAGAGGGCTCCTACGAGCAGTACTTC. This codes for CASSSPPGLEGSYEQYF.

This chain connects TRBV5-8 to TRBJ2-5; D is undetermined. The CDR3 covers 15 residues. Trimming took off 0 bases at V and 5 bases at J, with 14 bases between the two ends. Germline CDR1 and CDR2: SGHTS and YDEGEE. The CDR3, as DNA: TGTGCCAGCAGCTTGGTAGGACGAGTTCGCGAGACCCAGTACTTC. Its translation is CASSLVGRVRETQYF.

The chain couples TRBV18 to TRBJ2-2; 10 bases are shared with TRBD1. J gave up 5 bases and V 3 bases, and 24 bases lay outside the gene matches. CDR1 is KGHSH and CDR2 is LQKENI in the germline V gene. The CDR3 totals 22 residues. CDR3 nucleotides: TGTGCCAGCTCACCGGGGGGCCCGGACGCCTCAAACCGGGACAGGGGTACCGGGGAGCTGTTTTTT. It specifies CASSPGGPDASNRDRGTGELFF.